The rows below give T cell receptor beta chains drawn from one sample of a study of Ad26.COV2.S vaccination and SARS-CoV-2 variants. TCRdb keeps only in-frame clones here, not all; method: immunoSEQ multiplex PCR. Among about 350,000 clones listed, 80% to 90% were seen once. Source: peripheral blood, taken in a trial of Ad26.COV2.S vaccine versus placebo. The receptor set was obtained from a person aged 18-65 years who received the Ad26.COV2.S COVID-19 vaccine or a placebo. The CDR3 runs from the conserved cysteine through the conserved F or W. The D gene is left open where the match is weak. Size values are once, few and many counts, or a class for expanded clones, and some rows have none.

abundance: -
j_gene: TRBJ2-1
d_gene: TRBD2
v_gene: TRBV10-1
CDR3aa: CASSGLADNEQFF
CDR3nt: TGCGCCAGCAGCGGACTAGCGGACAATGAGCAGTTCTTC

abundance: once
j_gene: TRBJ2-1
d_gene: -
v_gene: TRBV4-1
CDR3aa: CASSPRQGGYNEQFF
CDR3nt: TGCGCCAGCAGCCCCCGACAGGGAGGATACAATGAGCAGTTCTTC

abundance: -
j_gene: TRBJ2-3
d_gene: -
v_gene: TRBV29-1
CDR3aa: CSVRYDGDTQYF
CDR3nt: TGCAGCGTCCGTTACGATGGAGATACGCAGTATTTT

abundance: -
j_gene: TRBJ1-1
d_gene: TRBD1
v_gene: TRBV7-2
CDR3aa: CASSLEGQANTEAFF
CDR3nt: TGTGCCAGCAGCTTAGAGGGACAGGCGAACACTGAAGCTTTCTTT

abundance: -
j_gene: TRBJ2-5
d_gene: -
v_gene: TRBV3-1/TRBV3-2
CDR3aa: CASSRLDDTQYF
CDR3nt: TGTGCCAGCAGCCGACTAGATGATACCCAGTACTTC

abundance: once
j_gene: TRBJ2-7
d_gene: -
v_gene: TRBV7-9
CDR3aa: CASSHRQDPYEQYF
CDR3nt: TGTGCCAGCAGCCATAGACAGGATCCCTACGAGCAGTACTTC

abundance: -
j_gene: TRBJ2-3
d_gene: TRBD2
v_gene: TRBV25-1
CDR3aa: CASSVRLAGADTQYF
CDR3nt: TGTGCCAGCAGTGTCCGACTAGCGGGGGCAGATACGCAGTATTTT

abundance: -
j_gene: TRBJ2-7
d_gene: -
v_gene: TRBV4-2
CDR3aa: CASSQGVDRYSYEQYF
CDR3nt: TGTGCCAGCAGCCAAGGTGTCGATAGATACTCCTACGAGCAGTACTTC

abundance: -
j_gene: TRBJ2-7
d_gene: -
v_gene: TRBV19
CDR3aa: CASSITDILDEQYF
CDR3nt: TGTGCCAGTAGTATAACGGACATCCTGGACGAGCAGTACTTC

abundance: -
j_gene: TRBJ2-2
d_gene: -
v_gene: TRBV20-1
CDR3aa: CSASRLNTGELFF
CDR3nt: TGCAGTGCTAGTCGGCTTAACACCGGGGAGCTGTTTTTT

abundance: -
j_gene: TRBJ1-4
d_gene: -
v_gene: TRBV19
CDR3aa: CASSMFEGRGNEKLFF
CDR3nt: TGTGCCAGTAGTATGTTCGAGGGCAGGGGTAATGAAAAACTGTTTTTT

abundance: -
j_gene: TRBJ1-2
d_gene: -
v_gene: TRBV19
CDR3aa: CASSSREPYGYTF
CDR3nt: TGTGCCAGTAGTTCCAGGGAGCCCTATGGCTACACCTTC

abundance: few
j_gene: TRBJ2-7
d_gene: -
v_gene: TRBV7-2
CDR3aa: CASSSYPGSYEQYF
CDR3nt: TGTGCCAGCAGCTCTTATCCGGGGAGCTACGAGCAGTACTTC

abundance: -
j_gene: TRBJ2-3
d_gene: TRBD1
v_gene: TRBV6-2/TRBV6-3
CDR3aa: CASSGQGQETDTQYF
CDR3nt: TGTGCCAGCAGTGGACAGGGGCAGGAGACAGATACGCAGTATTTT

abundance: -
j_gene: TRBJ2-6
d_gene: TRBD1
v_gene: TRBV9
CDR3aa: CASSGGTVSGANVLTF
CDR3nt: TGTGCCAGCAGCGGAGGGACAGTCTCTGGGGCCAACGTCCTGACTTTC

abundance: -
j_gene: TRBJ2-3
d_gene: TRBD2
v_gene: TRBV7-9
CDR3aa: CASSLLAGGTDTQYF
CDR3nt: TGTGCCAGCAGCTTGCTAGCGGGAGGGACAGATACGCAGTATTTT

abundance: -
j_gene: TRBJ2-4
d_gene: -
v_gene: TRBV5-6
CDR3aa: CASSRRTGGKNIQYF
CDR3nt: TGTGCCAGCAGCCGCCGGACTGGGGGCAAAAACATTCAGTACTTC

abundance: -
j_gene: TRBJ1-1
d_gene: -
v_gene: TRBV19
CDR3aa: CASSPRTELRTEAFF
CDR3nt: TGTGCCAGTAGCCCTCGGACAGAGCTTCGTACTGAAGCTTTCTTT

abundance: -
j_gene: TRBJ2-7
d_gene: -
v_gene: TRBV19
CDR3aa: CASSIVGAGTYEQYF
CDR3nt: TGTGCCAGTAGTATAGTGGGGGCCGGGACCTACGAGCAGTACTTC

abundance: -
j_gene: TRBJ2-7
d_gene: -
v_gene: TRBV28
CDR3aa: CASIGLSEQYF
CDR3nt: TGTGCCAGCATCGGACTCTCCGAGCAGTACTTC

abundance: once
j_gene: TRBJ1-2
d_gene: TRBD1
v_gene: TRBV25-1
CDR3aa: CASSDGQGFGRTF
CDR3nt: TGTGCCAGCAGTGACGGACAGGGGTTTGGCCGCACCTTC

abundance: -
j_gene: TRBJ1-1
d_gene: TRBD1
v_gene: TRBV12-3/TRBV12-4
CDR3aa: CASSQGARTEAFF
CDR3nt: TGTGCCAGCTCTCAGGGGGCGAGGACTGAAGCTTTCTTT

abundance: -
j_gene: TRBJ2-4
d_gene: TRBD1
v_gene: TRBV7-9
CDR3aa: CASTRTGVNIQYF
CDR3nt: TGTGCCAGCACCAGGACAGGGGTCAACATTCAGTACTTC

abundance: -
j_gene: TRBJ2-3
d_gene: -
v_gene: TRBV19
CDR3aa: CASSKLRDTTDTQYF
CDR3nt: TGTGCCAGTAGTAAGTTGCGGGATACCACAGATACGCAGTATTTT

abundance: -
j_gene: TRBJ2-7
d_gene: TRBD1
v_gene: TRBV6-5
CDR3aa: CASRSGTGVYEQYF
CDR3nt: TGTGCCAGCAGATCCGGGACAGGGGTTTACGAGCAGTACTTC

abundance: -
j_gene: TRBJ2-3
d_gene: -
v_gene: TRBV4-2
CDR3aa: CASSLGGSGTDTQYF
CDR3nt: TGTGCCAGCAGCCTTGGGGGTTCTGGCACAGATACGCAGTATTTT

abundance: -
j_gene: TRBJ2-5
d_gene: TRBD1
v_gene: TRBV5-1
CDR3aa: CASMTGGQETQYF
CDR3nt: TGCGCCAGCATGACAGGGGGACAAGAGACCCAGTACTTC

abundance: -
j_gene: TRBJ1-1
d_gene: -
v_gene: TRBV18
CDR3aa: CASSPDAGGRVEAFF
CDR3nt: TGTGCCAGCTCACCGGACGCTGGGGGCCGGGTTGAAGCTTTCTTT

abundance: -
j_gene: TRBJ1-2
d_gene: TRBD1
v_gene: TRBV5-4
CDR3aa: CASSPQGGGDYGYTF
CDR3nt: TGTGCCAGCAGCCCCCAGGGGGGGGGCGACTATGGCTACACCTTC

abundance: -
j_gene: TRBJ2-2
d_gene: TRBD1
v_gene: TRBV23-1
CDR3aa: CASSQTGQVPEKNTGELFF
CDR3nt: TGCGCCAGCAGTCAAACGGGACAGGTTCCCGAAAAGAACACCGGGGAGCTGTTTTTT

abundance: -
j_gene: TRBJ2-2
d_gene: -
v_gene: TRBV5-5
CDR3aa: CASSLNTGELFF
CDR3nt: TGTGCCAGCAGCTTAAACACCGGGGAGCTGTTTTTT

abundance: -
j_gene: TRBJ2-4
d_gene: TRBD2
v_gene: TRBV3-1/TRBV3-2
CDR3aa: CASSPGGIAKNIQYF
CDR3nt: TGTGCCAGCAGCCCGGGGGGGATAGCCAAAAACATTCAGTACTTC

abundance: -
j_gene: TRBJ1-3
d_gene: -
v_gene: TRBV6-1
CDR3aa: CASSEQYGNTIYF
CDR3nt: TGTGCCAGCAGTGAACAGTACGGAAACACCATATATTTT

abundance: once
j_gene: TRBJ2-7
d_gene: -
v_gene: TRBV2
CDR3aa: CASRGLGYEQYF
CDR3nt: TGTGCCAGCAGGGGACTGGGATACGAGCAGTACTTC

abundance: -
j_gene: TRBJ1-1
d_gene: -
v_gene: TRBV4-3
CDR3aa: CASSQPGYTEAFF
CDR3nt: TGCGCCAGCAGCCAACCGGGTTACACTGAAGCTTTCTTT

abundance: -
j_gene: TRBJ1-5
d_gene: -
v_gene: TRBV7-2
CDR3aa: CASIRRTENQPQHF
CDR3nt: TGTGCCAGCATTAGGCGGACAGAGAATCAGCCCCAGCATTTT

abundance: once
j_gene: TRBJ1-4
d_gene: TRBD1
v_gene: TRBV10-2
CDR3aa: CASSSGQGRDEKLFF
CDR3nt: TGCGCCAGCAGTAGTGGACAGGGCCGCGATGAAAAACTGTTTTTT

abundance: -
j_gene: TRBJ1-2
d_gene: -
v_gene: TRBV10-3
CDR3aa: CAISEALGQGSRSSAGYTF
CDR3nt: TGTGCCATCAGTGAAGCTTTAGGGCAGGGCTCTCGATCGTCCGCGGGCTACACCTTC

abundance: -
j_gene: TRBJ2-1
d_gene: TRBD1
v_gene: TRBV19
CDR3aa: CASRGRGGQGPYNEQFF
CDR3nt: TGTGCCAGTAGGGGCAGGGGAGGACAGGGTCCCTACAATGAGCAGTTCTTC

abundance: -
j_gene: TRBJ2-3
d_gene: -
v_gene: TRBV19
CDR3aa: CASSIEGEERPDTQYF
CDR3nt: TGTGCCAGTAGTATAGAAGGGGAAGAAAGGCCAGATACGCAGTATTTT

abundance: few
j_gene: TRBJ1-2
d_gene: -
v_gene: TRBV28
CDR3aa: CASSLAGWTLRYGYTF
CDR3nt: TGTGCCAGCAGTCTCGCGGGGTGGACCCTCCGCTATGGCTACACCTTC

abundance: -
j_gene: TRBJ2-5
d_gene: TRBD1
v_gene: TRBV7-8
CDR3aa: CASSLEDRAQETQYF
CDR3nt: TGTGCCAGCAGCTTAGAGGACAGGGCCCAAGAGACCCAGTACTTC

abundance: -
j_gene: TRBJ2-2
d_gene: TRBD2
v_gene: TRBV28
CDR3aa: CASSFKGRDTGELFF
CDR3nt: TGTGCCAGCAGTTTCAAAGGGAGGGACACCGGGGAGCTGTTTTTT

abundance: -
j_gene: TRBJ2-7
d_gene: TRBD2
v_gene: TRBV7-9
CDR3aa: CASSLAGGVDEQYF
CDR3nt: TGTGCCAGCAGCTTAGCGGGAGGGGTTGACGAGCAGTACTTC

abundance: -
j_gene: TRBJ1-5
d_gene: TRBD1
v_gene: TRBV14
CDR3aa: CASPGDRGIYNQPQHF
CDR3nt: TGTGCCAGCCCGGGGGACAGGGGCATTTACAATCAGCCCCAGCATTTT

abundance: -
j_gene: TRBJ2-7
d_gene: -
v_gene: TRBV6-5
CDR3aa: CASSSGLLIKEQYF
CDR3nt: TGTGCCAGCAGTTCGGGCCTGCTGATAAAGGAGCAGTACTTC

abundance: -
j_gene: TRBJ1-2
d_gene: -
v_gene: TRBV10-3
CDR3aa: CAISESAWNYGYTF
CDR3nt: TGTGCCATCAGTGAGTCTGCGTGGAACTATGGCTACACCTTC